Below, 16 T cell receptor beta chains from the same sample are listed, as sequenced in a study of shared clonotypes between healthy human individuals. Generated by immunoSEQ multiplex PCR, the TCRdb table keeps only in-frame clones and is missing some. Here the sample spans about 680,000 clones, about 90% being singletons. The naive CD8 subset, CD45RO-negative cells positively selected for CCR7, excluded terminally differentiated effector memory CD45RA+ cells. The sequenced material came from naive CD8+ T cells sorted from blood. These receptors all come from a man aged 25 to 40 in good health.

The sample holds one count of this clone. The rearrangement joins TRBV5-8 to TRBJ2-7; D is uncertain. The V gene's germline CDR1 is SGHTS and CDR2 YDEGEE. The CDR3 runs 10 residues. Between the trimmed V and J ends, which lost 3 bases and 4 bases, there was a span of 2 bases. The CDR3 nucleotides are TGTGCCAGCAGCTATTACGAGCAGTACTTC. Encoded protein: CASSYYEQYF.

A word on this clone: This sample includes further DNA sequences coding for the same CDR3. This chain uses TRBV5-1 with TRBJ2-4; tentatively, D is TRBD2 (6 bases). Per the germline V gene, CDR1 is SGHRS and CDR2 is YFSETQ. Trimming shortened V by 1 base and J by 6 bases, and 17 bases separated the two germline ends. CDR3 length equals 16 residues. The CDR3 loop reads CASSLSFLLAGNIQYF. CDR3 DNA: TGCGCCAGCAGCTTGTCCTTCCTACTAGCAGGAAACATTCAGTACTTC.

The CDR3 spells CASSDPLAGGPVVQYF. In DNA form, the CDR3 reads TGCGCCAGCAGTGACCCACTAGCGGGAGGGCCGGTGGTGCAGTACTTC. The chain joins TRBV10-2 to TRBJ2-7, with 13 bases matching TRBD2. From germline, CDR1 is WSHSY and CDR2 SAAADI. With 3 bases clipped from V and 9 bases from J, the junction kept 11 bases outside the gene matches. The CDR3 totals 16 residues.

As for this clone: Other DNA sequences in this specimen translate into the identical CDR3. The V gene is TRBV7-6, the J gene TRBJ1-5; no clear D gene. The germline CDR1 and CDR2 sequences are SGHVS and FNYEAQ. V lost 1 base to trimming and J lost 4 bases, with 8 bases between them. This CDR3 contains 14 residues. CDR3 DNA: TGTGCCAGCAGCTTAGAGGGCCTGAATCAGCCCCAGCATTTT. Protein sequence: CASSLEGLNQPQHF.

The J gene is TRBJ1-1, the V gene TRBV6-1; D might be TRBD1 (6 bases). V was trimmed by 2 bases and J by 8 bases, leaving 9 bases between them. Germline assignment: CDR1 MNHNS and CDR2 SASEGT. The CDR3 is 12 amino acids. Here the CDR3 DNA reads TGTGCCAGCAGTGAACCCGACAGGGAAGCTTTCTTT. Amino acid sequence: CASSEPDREAFF.

The rearrangement links TRBV9 to TRBJ1-1; D is ambiguous. CDR1 and CDR2 from the germline V gene are SGDLS and YYNGEE. The CDR3 is 14 residues long. V shed 0 bases and J shed 0 bases, with 6 bases lying between them. CDR3 DNA sequence: TGTGCCAGCAGCGTAGCCAGCTTGAACACTGAAGCTTTCTTT. It translates to CASSVASLNTEAFF.

Remarks on this clone: This sample also contains other DNA sequences that code for the same CDR3. CDR3 DNA: TGTGCCAGCAGCTCTCCGGGCAGGGCATACGAGCAGTACTTC. Protein: CASSSPGRAYEQYF. This chain connects TRBV7-9 to TRBJ2-7; possible D gene TRBD1, 5 bases. The CDR3 length is 14 residues. Germline V gives CDR1 SEHNR, CDR2 FQNEAQ (reference sequence). V lost 4 bases, J lost 4 bases, and 14 bases lay in between.

CDR3 amino acids: CASSEDRWAPQHF. As DNA, the CDR3 is TGTGCCAGCAGTGAGGACCGGTGGGCGCCCCAGCATTTT. The chain combines TRBV27 with TRBJ1-5; D gene ambiguous. The CDR3 covers 13 residues. The germline gives CDR1 MNHEY, CDR2 SMNVEV (reference sequence). The V gene lost 5 bases and the J gene lost 9 bases, with 14 bases spanning the gap.

The chain couples TRBV11-3 to TRBJ1-5; tentatively, D is TRBD1 (5 bases). Trimming stripped 5 bases from V and 2 bases from J, with 13 bases between. This CDR3 spans 15 amino acids. Germline V gives CDR1 SGHNT, CDR2 YENEEA. DNA of the CDR3: TGTGCCAGCAGCCCTACCGGGGGAGGCAATCAGCCCCAGCATTTT. It is translated as CASSPTGGGNQPQHF.

This clone showed up just once. The rearrangement uses TRBV7-9 and TRBJ2-3, with 8 bases fitting TRBD2. J lost 0 bases, V lost 6 bases, and 5 bases had no gene match. CDR1 and CDR2 (germline): SEHNR, FQNEAQ (reference sequence). This CDR3 has 15 residues. Here the CDR3 DNA reads TGTGCCAGCAGACTGTCTAGCGGGAGCACAGATACGCAGTATTTT. This translates into CASRLSSGSTDTQYF.

This chain uses TRBV21-1 with TRBJ2-1; the D call in the table, TRBD1, was not verified against the DNA. TRBV21-1 corresponds to a pseudogene. This CDR3 region has 18 residues. CDR3: CASSKESFSDRHHNEQFF. CDR3 nucleotide sequence: TGTGCCAGCAGCAAAGAGTCCTTTTCGGACAGGCACCACAATGAGCAGTTCTTC.

In its sample, this clone was seen once. The chain links TRBV11-2 to TRBJ1-2; possibly TRBD1 for D (6 bases). The CDR3 contains 13 residues. Germline V gene data show CDR1 as SGHAT and CDR2 as FQNNGV. The V end was cut by 7 bases, the J end by 4 bases, with 13 bases between. CDR3 sequence: CASTNLGGYGYTF. CDR3 DNA: TGTGCCAGCACCAACCTAGGGGGCTATGGCTACACCTTC.

V usage is TRBV11-2 and J usage is TRBJ2-3, with a tentative D call TRBD1 (6 bases). The germline V and J ends were trimmed by 1 base and 4 bases, with 12 bases remaining between them. The CDR3 spans 15 residues. Germline V lookup: CDR1 SGHAT, CDR2 FQNNGV. The CDR3 spells CASSLVGRGSDTQYF. CDR3 nucleotide sequence: TGTGCCAGCAGCTTAGTGGGCAGGGGTTCAGATACGCAGTATTTT. The whole variable domain, remainder taken from reference TRBV11-2 and TRBJ2-3, is EAGVAQSPRYKIIEKRQSVAFWCNPISGHATLYWYQQILGQGPKLLIQFQNNGVVDDSQLPKDRFSAERLKGVDSTLKIQPAKLEDSAVYLCASSLVGRGSDTQYFGPGTRLTVL.

V and J are TRBV9 and TRBJ1-2; 8 nucleotides match TRBD1. The ends lost 4 bases at V and 7 bases at J; junction bases unmatched: 9. There are 14 residues in the CDR3. Germline V gives CDR1 SGDLS, CDR2 YYNGEE. This chain's CDR3 is CASSPSSGGRGYTF. As DNA, the CDR3 is TGTGCCAGCAGCCCCAGTTCAGGGGGCCGTGGCTACACCTTC.

This sequence joins TRBV25-1 and TRBJ1-2; 11 positions match TRBD1. Trimming took 6 bases from V and 8 from J; bases not matched to a gene: 11. The CDR3 extends over 15 amino acids. Germline assignment: CDR1 MGHDK and CDR2 SYGVNS. The CDR3 DNA follows: TGTGCCAGCAGCACAGGGACAGGGGGAGGGAAAGGCTACACCTTC. Protein: CASSTGTGGGKGYTF.

The rearrangement joins TRBV7-9 to TRBJ2-2, with D possibly called TRBD1 or TRBD2 (5 bases each). CDR1 SEHNR and CDR2 FQNEAQ come from the germline V gene (reference sequence). The CDR3 sequence is 15 residues long. V was cut by 4 bases and J by 1 base, with 10 bases left in between. In DNA form, the CDR3 reads TGTGCCAGCAGCTCGGGACGGCAGAACACCGGGGAGCTGTTTTTT. Encoded protein: CASSSGRQNTGELFF.